The 20 T cell receptor beta chains presented below share a single source sample, sequenced in a study of CD8 T cells in ankylosing spondylitis. TCRdb used MiXCR to reprocess the 5' RACE reads, holding one entry per CDR3 protein. This repertoire shows 200,000 to 300,000 distinct CDR3 sequences, 8.6% found once; its top ten account for about 6.8%. Sequencing used blood, either unsorted or a sorted T cell fraction (not recorded which). The receptors come from a male donor with ankylosing spondylitis or in good health (not recorded which).

This clonotype was detected many times. J is TRBJ2-3 and V is TRBV7-2; 9 positions agree with TRBD2. The V gene end was trimmed by 8 bases and the J gene end by 1 base; junction bases not matched to a gene: 7. CDR1 is SGHTA and CDR2 is FQGNSA in the germline V gene. The CDR3 is 15 residues long. CDR3 loop: CASGALAGRTDTQYF. The CDR3 DNA reads TGTGCCAGCGGAGCCCTAGCGGGACGCACAGATACGCAGTATTTT.

This clonotype was counted at least ten times. V usage is TRBV9 and J usage is TRBJ1-6; 9 nucleotides align to TRBD1. Germline V gene data show CDR1 as SGDLS and CDR2 as YYNGEE. This CDR3 comprises 16 residues. The V segment lost 4 bases and the J segment 7 bases; nucleotides outside the gene matches: 9. The CDR3 region is CASSPQHGTGNSPLHF. CDR3 in DNA: TGTGCCAGCAGCCCCCAGCACGGGACAGGGAATTCACCCCTCCACTTT.

Many counts were recorded for this clonotype. This chain links TRBV18 with TRBJ2-5; no clear D. The germline gives CDR1 KGHSH, CDR2 LQKENI. The CDR3 is made up of 12 amino acids. Deletions cut 5 bases from V and 5 bases from J, with 9 bases between. The CDR3 DNA reads TGTGCCAGCTCAGCTAGATTGGAGACCCAGTACTTC. Translated, it gives CASSARLETQYF.

A few counts support this clonotype. The chain employs TRBV5-4 and TRBJ2-5; 8 positions match TRBD2. After removal of 0 bases from V and 5 bases from J, the junction contained 3 bases not matched to a gene. CDR3 size: 14 residues. Per germline, CDR1 SGHNT and CDR2 YYREEE (reference sequence). Here the CDR3 reads CASSLAGGGETQYF. CDR3 nucleotide sequence: TGTGCCAGCAGCTTGGCCGGGGGGGGGGAGACCCAGTACTTC. The full variable domain, in which reference TRBV5-4 and TRBJ2-5 provide the parts outside the CDR3, is ETGVTQSPTHLIKTRGQQVTLRCSSQSGHNTVSWYQQALGQGPQFIFQYYREEENGRGNFPPRFSGLQFPNYSSELNVNALELDDSALYLCASSLAGGGETQYFGPGTRLLVL.

The sample holds many counts of this clonotype. The chain has TRBV7-9 and TRBJ2-5, with 11 bases aligning to TRBD2. V was pared by 5 bases and J by 5 bases, with 7 bases of the junction left unmatched. CDR3 length: 15 amino acids. In germline, CDR1 is SEHNR, CDR2 FQNEAQ (reference sequence). For the CDR3, the DNA is TGTGCCAGCAGCACAACTAGCGGGAGTGGGGAGACCCAGTACTTC. This encodes CASSTTSGSGETQYF. Complete variable domain (other parts from reference TRBV7-9 and TRBJ2-5): DTGVSQNPRHKITKRGQNVTFRCDPISEHNRLYWYRQTLGQGPEFLTYFQNEAQLEKSRLLSDRFSAERPKGSFSTLEIQRTEQGDSAMYLCASSTTSGSGETQYFGPGTRLLVL.

This clonotype was counted many times. The chain links TRBV10-3 to TRBJ1-2; no clear D. CDR1 ENHRY and CDR2 SYGVKD come from the germline V gene. The CDR3 consists of 18 residues. Between the trimmed V and J ends, which lost 2 bases and 6 bases, there was a span of 25 bases. CDR3: CAISEAGYQVGGRDGYTF. The CDR3 nucleotides are TGTGCCATCAGTGAGGCAGGCTATCAGGTCGGTGGAAGGGATGGCTACACCTTC.

This clonotype has a count of ten or more. The CDR3 DNA reads as TGTGCCAGCAGCTTGAACGGGCTGACAGATACGCAGTATTTT. Residues: CASSLNGLTDTQYF. This chain uses TRBV5-6 with TRBJ2-3; D is unclear. V was cut by 1 base and J by 3 bases, with 9 bases left in between. In germline, CDR1 is SGHDT, CDR2 YYEEEE. The length of the CDR3 is 14 residues.

This clonotype appeared many times. This sequence joins TRBV20-1 and TRBJ1-2; D is uncertain. Germline V CDR1 and CDR2: DFQATT, SNEGSKA (reference sequence). The V end was cut by 5 bases, the J end by 2 bases, with 15 bases between. The CDR3 length is 14 residues. The CDR3 nucleotides read TGCAGTGCTTGGGCGGGGTGGAAGAACTATGGCTACACCTTC. Protein product: CSAWAGWKNYGYTF.

This chain connects TRBV20-1 to TRBJ2-7, with 7 positions matching TRBD2. This CDR3 has 14 residues. Germline V gives CDR1 DFQATT, CDR2 SNEGSKA (reference sequence). The trim removed 5 bases at V and 2 bases at J, leaving 9 bases unmatched. The CDR3 protein is CSASGTGRAYEQYF. The CDR3, as DNA: TGCAGTGCTTCTGGGACGGGGAGGGCCTACGAGCAGTACTTC.

This clonotype appeared many times. This sequence joins TRBV11-2 and TRBJ2-1; 10 bases match TRBD2. The germline gives CDR1 SGHAT, CDR2 FQNNGV. V lost 1 base, J lost 2 bases, and 11 bases stayed unmatched. The CDR3 is made up of 19 amino acids. CDR3 loop: CASSLGVLAGSPTYNEQFF. The DNA for the CDR3 is TGTGCCAGCAGCTTAGGCGTACTAGCGGGGTCCCCTACCTACAATGAGCAGTTCTTC.

This clonotype was detected ten times or more. The genes are TRBV10-2 and TRBJ1-6, with D tentatively TRBD1 (5 bases). Germline V gene data show CDR1 as WSHSY and CDR2 as SAAADI. This CDR3 has 15 amino acids. Trimming removed 8 bases at V and 3 bases at J, with 14 bases between. CDR3 nucleotide sequence: TGCGCCAGCTGCCAGGGCGGCAGCTATAATTCACCCCTCCACTTT. It specifies CASCQGGSYNSPLHF.

At least ten counts were recorded for this clonotype. The rearrangement uses TRBV12-3 or TRBV12-4 and TRBJ2-7; 9 bases are shared with TRBD2. The CDR3 length is 15 residues. The trim removed 5 bases at V and 7 bases at J, leaving 12 bases unmatched. CDR3 sequence (DNA): TGTGCCAGCAGTCTCCCCGGGCGGGAGGGCCGGGAGCAGTACTTC. Its protein product is CASSLPGREGREQYF.

This clonotype was counted ten times or more. The CDR3 DNA reads as TGTGCCTGGAGAATTTTAAGCGGCAGGGTGGGGAATGAGCAGTTCTTC. Its protein is CAWRILSGRVGNEQFF. V gene TRBV30 combines with J gene TRBJ2-1, with D tentatively TRBD1 or TRBD2 (5 bases each). This CDR3 contains 16 residues. The V gene lost 3 bases and the J gene lost 7 bases, with 22 bases spanning the gap. Germline V CDR1 and CDR2: GTSNPN, SVGIG (reference sequence).

This clonotype was observed a few times. The V gene is TRBV5-5, the J gene TRBJ2-2, with D tentatively TRBD1 (6 bases). The germline V and J ends were trimmed by 6 bases and 4 bases, with 13 bases remaining between them. This CDR3 comprises 14 residues. CDR1 and CDR2 from the germline V gene are SGHKS and YYEKEE (reference sequence). CDR3 DNA: TGTGCCAGCATCAGGGGCCGTGGCACCGGGGAGCTGTTTTTT. Protein sequence: CASIRGRGTGELFF. Filled out from reference TRBV5-5 and TRBJ2-2, the complete variable domain reads DAGVTQSPTHLIKTRGQQVTLRCSPISGHKSVSWYQQVLGQGPQFIFQYYEKEERGRGNFPDRFSARQFPNYSSELNVNALLLGDSALYLCASIRGRGTGELFFGEGSRLTVL.

This clonotype was observed a few times. The CDR3 sequence: CASRRGTEPDEQYF. The CDR3, as DNA: TGCGCCAGCAGACGGGGCACGGAGCCTGACGAGCAGTACTTC. The V call is TRBV10-1, the J call TRBJ2-7; D may correspond to TRBD1 or TRBD2 (5 bases each). V was trimmed by 6 bases and J by 5 bases, leaving 17 bases between them. Per germline, CDR1 WNHNN and CDR2 SYGVQD (reference sequence). This CDR3 region has 14 residues.

This clonotype was counted ten times or more. The chain uses TRBV27 and TRBJ2-3; 9 positions match TRBD1. The CDR3 runs to 15 residues. V shed 5 bases and J 1 base; nucleotides not matched to a gene: 4. Germline CDR1 MNHEY, CDR2 SMNVEV (reference sequence). The chain's CDR3 is CASSTGTGRTDTQYF. CDR3 nucleotide sequence: TGTGCCAGCAGTACCGGGACAGGGCGCACAGATACGCAGTATTTT.

This clonotype was detected many times. The V gene is TRBV9, the J gene TRBJ2-1, with no clear D. The CDR3 has 15 residues. Trimming removed 0 bases from V and 0 bases from J, with 7 bases in between. Germline V CDR1 and CDR2: SGDLS, YYNGEE. In nucleotides, the CDR3 is TGTGCCAGCAGCGTAGGGGCTCACTCCTACAATGAGCAGTTCTTC. Its protein product is CASSVGAHSYNEQFF.

At least ten counts were recorded for this clonotype. The chain joins TRBV29-1 to TRBJ2-2; no clear D. V lost 4 bases, J lost 1 base, and 10 bases lay in between. Germline V gives CDR1 SQVTM, CDR2 ANQGSEA. The CDR3 runs 14 residues. CDR3 protein: CSVVRSVNTGELFF. Here the CDR3 DNA reads TGCAGCGTTGTCCGCTCTGTGAACACCGGGGAGCTGTTTTTT.

This CDR3 reads CASSQTQKNYGYTF. DNA for the CDR3: TGTGCCAGCAGCCAAACACAGAAAAACTATGGCTACACCTTC. The chain links TRBV7-9 to TRBJ1-2, with D hard to call. V dropped 5 bases and J dropped 2 bases, with 12 bases sitting between them. CDR3 length: 14 amino acids. Germline-derived CDR1 and CDR2 are SEHNR and FQNEAQ (reference sequence).

Ten or more counts support this clonotype. The genes are TRBV12-3 or TRBV12-4 and TRBJ1-2; D may be TRBD1 (6 bases). There are 14 residues in the CDR3. Trimming pared 4 bases from V and 6 bases from J, leaving 15 bases between. CDR3 loop: CASSSQPRGHGYTF. For the CDR3, the DNA is TGTGCCAGCAGTTCCCAACCCAGGGGCCATGGCTACACCTTC.